A selection of T cell receptor beta chains follows, all from one sample in a study of T cell repertoires in cytomegalovirus infection. Their antigen targets remain unknown. MiXCR, run by TCRdb on the reads, gives a single entry per CDR3 protein. The sample shows approximately 260,000 distinct CDR3 sequences, about 20% of them seen only once. Here the sequenced sample was cultured PBMCs, taken from culture after CMV antigen stimulation. These receptors were taken from a human donor in good health (CMV status not recorded). Some clones in this sample may be carry-over from other donors' samples. The CDR3 runs from the conserved cysteine through the conserved F or W. D genes are given only for firm matches. The size entry is marked missing in some rows and otherwise reads once, few, many or a size class.

V gene: TRBV27; D gene: TRBD2; J gene: TRBJ2-1; clone size: few; CDR3 DNA: TGTGCCAGCAGTTTCGGGACTAGCGATTTGAATGAGCAGTTCTTC; CDR3 protein: CASSFGTSDLNEQFF
V gene: TRBV6-2/TRBV6-3; D gene: -; J gene: TRBJ2-1; clone size: many; CDR3 DNA: TGTGCCACGGGGGAGGCCAAGCCCGCGGATGAGCAGTTCTTC; CDR3 protein: CATGEAKPADEQFF
V gene: TRBV29-1; D gene: TRBD2; J gene: TRBJ2-6; clone size: -; CDR3 DNA: TGCAGCGCCTGGGGACTAGTTGGGGCCAACGTCCTGACTTTC; CDR3 protein: CSAWGLVGANVLTF
V gene: TRBV4-1; D gene: -; J gene: TRBJ1-2; clone size: few; CDR3 DNA: TGCGCCAGCAGCGCGGGGAATGGCTACACCTTC; CDR3 protein: CASSAGNGYTF
V gene: TRBV5-1; D gene: TRBD2; J gene: TRBJ2-3; clone size: few; CDR3 DNA: TGCGCCAGCAGCCCGGGACTAGCGGGAGACCCGACAGATACGCAGTATTTT; CDR3 protein: CASSPGLAGDPTDTQYF
V gene: TRBV7-3; D gene: -; J gene: TRBJ2-1; clone size: few; CDR3 DNA: TGTGCCAGCAGCTTGTCGGCGGGCGGCTGGGATGAGCAGTTCTTC; CDR3 protein: CASSLSAGGWDEQFF
V gene: TRBV7-2; D gene: TRBD2; J gene: TRBJ2-1; clone size: many; CDR3 DNA: TGTGCCAGCAGCTTAGCCGGGACTAGAGTAAGGAATGAGCAGTTCTTC; CDR3 protein: CASSLAGTRVRNEQFF
V gene: TRBV7-2; D gene: -; J gene: TRBJ2-3; clone size: many; CDR3 DNA: TGTGCCAGCAGCTTATCCGGACGGAGCACAGATACGCAGTATTTT; CDR3 protein: CASSLSGRSTDTQYF
V gene: TRBV6-5; D gene: TRBD1; J gene: TRBJ1-1; clone size: -; CDR3 DNA: TGTGCCAGCAGTGCCGGGACAGTCGTTGAAGCTTTCTTT; CDR3 protein: CASSAGTVVEAFF
V gene: TRBV6-5; D gene: -; J gene: TRBJ1-2; clone size: -; CDR3 DNA: TGTGCCAGCAGTCAGGACAAAATCTATGGCTACACCTTC; CDR3 protein: CASSQDKIYGYTF
V gene: TRBV2; D gene: -; J gene: TRBJ1-4; clone size: -; CDR3 DNA: TGTGCCAGCAGTGAAGTTGGAGCAGAGGGTGAAAAACTGTTTTTT; CDR3 protein: CASSEVGAEGEKLFF
V gene: TRBV4-1; D gene: TRBD2; J gene: TRBJ2-2; clone size: few; CDR3 DNA: TGCGCCAGCAGCCAAGACCGGCTAGCGGGATCCGGGGAGCTGTTTTTT; CDR3 protein: CASSQDRLAGSGELFF
V gene: TRBV5-1; D gene: -; J gene: TRBJ1-1; clone size: few; CDR3 DNA: TGCGCCAGCAGCTCCGGGACACAGAACACTGAAGCTTTCTTT; CDR3 protein: CASSSGTQNTEAFF
V gene: TRBV15; D gene: TRBD2; J gene: TRBJ2-1; clone size: few; CDR3 DNA: TGTGCCACCAGCCCCGGGACTAGCGGGAGCAATGAGCAGTTCTTC; CDR3 protein: CATSPGTSGSNEQFF
V gene: TRBV4-3; D gene: TRBD1; J gene: TRBJ1-1; clone size: -; CDR3 DNA: TGCGCCAGCAGCCCAAGAAGCCAGGGGGTGGCTGAAGCTTTCTTT; CDR3 protein: CASSPRSQGVAEAFF
V gene: TRBV7-2; D gene: -; J gene: TRBJ1-5; clone size: many; CDR3 DNA: TGTGCCAGCGGGATTAGAGGAGATCAGCCCCAGCATTTT; CDR3 protein: CASGIRGDQPQHF
V gene: TRBV18; D gene: -; J gene: TRBJ1-1; clone size: -; CDR3 DNA: TGTGCCAGCTCACCCACTGGGGGGAGAGGGACTGAAGCTTTCTTT; CDR3 protein: CASSPTGGRGTEAFF
V gene: TRBV24-1; D gene: -; J gene: TRBJ2-3; clone size: many; CDR3 DNA: TGTGCCACCAGTGATTTGCAGAGTAGCACAGATACGCAGTATTTT; CDR3 protein: CATSDLQSSTDTQYF
V gene: TRBV11-2; D gene: TRBD2; J gene: TRBJ2-5; clone size: -; CDR3 DNA: TGTGCCAGCAGCACTAGCGAGGAGACCCAGTACTTC; CDR3 protein: CASSTSEETQYF
V gene: TRBV29-1; D gene: -; J gene: TRBJ2-3; clone size: many; CDR3 DNA: TGCAGCGTGGGGGGGGAGGGGGCTAGCGGAACTAGCACAGATACGCAGTATTTT; CDR3 protein: CSVGGEGASGTSTDTQYF
V gene: TRBV19; D gene: TRBD1; J gene: TRBJ1-2; clone size: many; CDR3 DNA: TGTGCCAGTAGTAGGGACAGGGGTGATGGCTACACCTTC; CDR3 protein: CASSRDRGDGYTF
V gene: TRBV9; D gene: -; J gene: TRBJ2-1; clone size: -; CDR3 DNA: TGTGCCAGCAGCGTAGAAGCTTTAGGTTTGGGAAATGAGCAGTTCTTC; CDR3 protein: CASSVEALGLGNEQFF
V gene: TRBV28; D gene: -; J gene: TRBJ1-2; clone size: many; CDR3 DNA: TGTGCCAGCAGTACGGGGTATGGCTACACCTTC; CDR3 protein: CASSTGYGYTF
V gene: TRBV25-1; D gene: -; J gene: TRBJ1-4; clone size: -; CDR3 DNA: TGTGCCAGCAGTGAGAACAGGGATAATGAAAAACTGTTTTTT; CDR3 protein: CASSENRDNEKLFF
V gene: TRBV28; D gene: -; J gene: TRBJ2-5; clone size: few; CDR3 DNA: TGTGCCAGCAGTTTGCACCCGATATTAGGAGGGGAGACCCAGTACTTC; CDR3 protein: CASSLHPILGGETQYF
V gene: TRBV19; D gene: -; J gene: TRBJ1-2; clone size: many; CDR3 DNA: TGTGCCAGTAGTATTGGAATCCAGACTGCTCGGGGCTACACCTTC; CDR3 protein: CASSIGIQTARGYTF
V gene: TRBV7-8; D gene: -; J gene: TRBJ2-2; clone size: few; CDR3 DNA: TGTGCCAGCAGCTTTGGGCGGGTCCCGAACACCGGGGAGCTGTTTTTT; CDR3 protein: CASSFGRVPNTGELFF
V gene: TRBV4-1; D gene: -; J gene: TRBJ2-3; clone size: many; CDR3 DNA: TGCGCCAGCAGCCTCCGGGCTAGCGGCACAGATACGCAGTATTTT; CDR3 protein: CASSLRASGTDTQYF
V gene: TRBV9; D gene: -; J gene: TRBJ2-1; clone size: -; CDR3 DNA: TGTGCCAGCAGCGTGGGCAGCTACAATGAGCAGTTCTTC; CDR3 protein: CASSVGSYNEQFF
V gene: TRBV7-8; D gene: TRBD1; J gene: TRBJ2-3; clone size: many; CDR3 DNA: TGTGCCAGCAGCTTAGAGGGGGGACAGGGGGGCACAGATACGCAGTATTTT; CDR3 protein: CASSLEGGQGGTDTQYF
V gene: TRBV27; D gene: -; J gene: TRBJ1-4; clone size: few; CDR3 DNA: TGTGCCAGCAAAGGGCCGGACAGAAATGAAAAACTGTTTTTT; CDR3 protein: CASKGPDRNEKLFF
V gene: TRBV19; D gene: -; J gene: TRBJ2-2; clone size: -; CDR3 DNA: TGTGCCAGGTCCCGGGACGCCAACACCGGGGAGCTGTTTTTT; CDR3 protein: CARSRDANTGELFF
V gene: TRBV6-1; D gene: -; J gene: TRBJ2-5; clone size: few; CDR3 DNA: TGTGCCAGCCGAGGAACAATAGGGTCACAAGAGACCCAGTACTTC; CDR3 protein: CASRGTIGSQETQYF
V gene: TRBV27; D gene: -; J gene: TRBJ2-7; clone size: -; CDR3 DNA: TGTGCCAGCACCGGGCGGTTCTCCGAGCAGTACTTC; CDR3 protein: CASTGRFSEQYF
V gene: TRBV7-2; D gene: TRBD2; J gene: TRBJ2-3; clone size: many; CDR3 DNA: TGTGCCAGCAGCTTTTTGGTTAGCGGGGGTACAGATACGCAGTATTTT; CDR3 protein: CASSFLVSGGTDTQYF
V gene: TRBV6-2/TRBV6-3; D gene: TRBD2; J gene: TRBJ2-7; clone size: few; CDR3 DNA: TGTGCCAGCAGTTACGGCGGGAGGCCCTCCTACGAGCAGTACTTC; CDR3 protein: CASSYGGRPSYEQYF
V gene: TRBV19; D gene: TRBD2; J gene: TRBJ2-1; clone size: -; CDR3 DNA: TGTGCCAGTAGTATAGCCCTGGGACTAGCGGGCCACAATGAGCAGTTCTTC; CDR3 protein: CASSIALGLAGHNEQFF
V gene: TRBV11-2; D gene: -; J gene: TRBJ2-7; clone size: once; CDR3 DNA: TGTGCCAGCAGCTACGGACACGGCGACGAGCAGTACTTC; CDR3 protein: CASSYGHGDEQYF
V gene: TRBV27; D gene: -; J gene: TRBJ1-6; clone size: -; CDR3 DNA: TGTGCCAGCAAACCACGACAGGATAATTCACCCCTCCACTTT; CDR3 protein: CASKPRQDNSPLHF
V gene: TRBV4-1; D gene: TRBD2; J gene: TRBJ2-2; clone size: few; CDR3 DNA: TGCGCCACCTCCCCCTACGGGGGGACCGGGGAGCTGTTTTTT; CDR3 protein: CATSPYGGTGELFF
V gene: TRBV6-1; D gene: TRBD2; J gene: TRBJ2-1; clone size: few; CDR3 DNA: TGTGCCAGCAGTGACAGTCTAGCGGGAACCTACAATGAGCAGTTCTTC; CDR3 protein: CASSDSLAGTYNEQFF
V gene: TRBV7-2; D gene: TRBD1; J gene: TRBJ1-1; clone size: many; CDR3 DNA: TGTGCCAGCAGCCCCACCGGGACAGCGAACACTGAAGCTTTCTTT; CDR3 protein: CASSPTGTANTEAFF
V gene: TRBV7-2; D gene: TRBD1; J gene: TRBJ2-3; clone size: -; CDR3 DNA: TGTGCCAGCAGCAAGAGACCCGGGACAGGGTACACAGATACGCAGTATTTT; CDR3 protein: CASSKRPGTGYTDTQYF
V gene: TRBV5-1; D gene: -; J gene: TRBJ2-3; clone size: many; CDR3 DNA: TGCGCCAGCTCTGGCGGGGACACCATCTCCCATACGCAGTATTTT; CDR3 protein: CASSGGDTISHTQYF
V gene: TRBV6-5; D gene: TRBD2; J gene: TRBJ2-2; clone size: few; CDR3 DNA: TGTGCCAGCAGGGGACTAGCGGGCTTTGCCGGGGAGCTGTTTTTT; CDR3 protein: CASRGLAGFAGELFF
V gene: TRBV19; D gene: -; J gene: TRBJ1-2; clone size: few; CDR3 DNA: TGTGCCAGTAGTATAGCACTAAGGGGGTTAGATGGCTACACCTTC; CDR3 protein: CASSIALRGLDGYTF
V gene: TRBV23-1; D gene: -; J gene: TRBJ1-5; clone size: few; CDR3 DNA: TGCGCCAGCAGTCCCAATCAGCCCCAGCATTTT; CDR3 protein: CASSPNQPQHF
V gene: TRBV9; D gene: -; J gene: TRBJ2-5; clone size: -; CDR3 DNA: TGTGCCAGCAGCGTAGGGAGTAGCGGACCGTACCAAGAGACCCAGTACTTC; CDR3 protein: CASSVGSSGPYQETQYF
V gene: TRBV6-1; D gene: TRBD1; J gene: TRBJ2-7; clone size: -; CDR3 DNA: TGTGCCAGCACGCGGACAGGGGGCCTCTACGAGCAGTACTTC; CDR3 protein: CASTRTGGLYEQYF
V gene: TRBV6-5; D gene: TRBD2; J gene: TRBJ2-7; clone size: few; CDR3 DNA: TGTGCCAGCAGCGGGGGAGGGTACGAGCAGTACTTC; CDR3 protein: CASSGGGYEQYF
V gene: TRBV18; D gene: TRBD1; J gene: TRBJ2-1; clone size: -; CDR3 DNA: TGTGCCAGCTCCCCATGGACAGGGGGCTACAATGAGCAGTTCTTC; CDR3 protein: CASSPWTGGYNEQFF
V gene: TRBV24-1; D gene: -; J gene: TRBJ2-5; clone size: few; CDR3 DNA: TGTGCCACCAGTGCCAGACAGGCGTACCAAGAGACCCAGTACTTC; CDR3 protein: CATSARQAYQETQYF
V gene: TRBV2; D gene: -; J gene: TRBJ1-2; clone size: -; CDR3 DNA: TGTGCCAGCGAAAATTCCAGAAACTATGGCTACACCTTC; CDR3 protein: CASENSRNYGYTF